These 7 T cell receptor beta chains came from one sample sequenced in a study of T cells in women clearing cervical HPV infection. Libraries were prepared by immunoSEQ multiplex PCR; TCRdb keeps only in-frame clonotypes and omits some of them. With about 30,000 clones in the sample, the ten largest clones hold 4.2%. The sample consisted of blood buffy coat. The receptors were gathered from a woman aged 18 to 69 with a cervical HPV16 infection that either progressed to CIN3+ or cleared (not recorded which).

As concerns this clone: The sequence runs out 3 residues before the end of the CDR3; the remainder is reconstructed from the germline J gene. The rearrangement links TRBV2 to TRBJ1-2; maybe TRBD1 (6 bases). The CDR3 runs to 15 residues. The germline V and J ends were trimmed by 3 bases and 4 bases, with 15 bases remaining between them. CDR1 and CDR2 (germline): SNHLY, FYNNEI. CDR3: CASSDSGGWGYGYTF. CDR3 bases read: TGTGCCAGCAGTGACTCGGGGGGCTGGGGCTATGGC.

The CDR3 sequence is CASSQSLEAFF. The CDR3 DNA, read in part, is TGTGCCAGCAGCCAAAGCCTTGAA. The chain couples TRBV7-9 to TRBJ1-1, with D hard to call. The read ends 3 residues shy of where the CDR3 ends; the end is completed using the germline J gene. V was clipped by 5 bases and J by 7 bases, with 8 bases between them. The CDR3 contains 11 residues. Germline lookup yields CDR1 SEHNR and CDR2 FQNEAQ (reference sequence).

A note on this clone: The read gets to within 3 residues of the CDR3 end, and the germline J gene fills in the rest. The chain has TRBV20-1 and TRBJ1-2; 8 positions match TRBD1. From germline, CDR1 is DFQATT and CDR2 SNEGSKA (reference sequence). This CDR3 comprises 15 residues. CDR3 DNA (partial): TGCAGTGCCTACGACCAAGACAGGGGTCCTGGGGGC. It specifies CSAYDQDRGPGG. Given in full, the CDR3 is CSAYDQDRGPGGYTF.

The CDR3 sequence: CAWSDFSVEQFF. The CDR3 DNA, read in part, is TGTGCCTGGAGTGATTTCAGCGTTGAG. The V and J genes are TRBV30 and TRBJ2-1, with unresolved D. The read ends 3 residues before the CDR3 terminus; that terminus is restored from the germline J gene. Trimming removed 1 base at V and 9 bases at J, with 10 bases between. This CDR3 contains 12 residues. Germline assignment: CDR1 GTSNPN and CDR2 SVGIG (reference sequence).

Regarding this clone: From the germline J gene comes the end of the CDR3, since the read stops 3 residues before it. The chain couples TRBV5-1 to TRBJ2-5; 7 bases fit TRBD1. Germline trimming cut 3 bases from V and 7 bases from J; bases unmatched to any gene: 3. This CDR3 comprises 12 residues. The germline gives CDR1 SGHRS, CDR2 YFSETQ. The chain's CDR3 is CASSYGQATQYF. CDR3 bases read: TGCGCCAGCAGCTACGGACAGGCGACC.

Turning to this clone: The read finishes 3 residues shy of the CDR3 end, and the germline J gene is used to complete it. V is TRBV5-1 and J is TRBJ2-2; D is undetermined. CDR1 is SGHRS and CDR2 is YFSETQ in the germline V gene. The CDR3 is 16 amino acids. The V and J ends lost 5 bases and 4 bases respectively, with 18 bases between them. The part of the CDR3 DNA that was read is TGCGCCAGCAGAGATCAGTTGAAGGGCCCCACCGGGGAG. It yields the protein CASRDQLKGPTGE. The whole CDR3 sequence is CASRDQLKGPTGELFF.

To note about this clone: The read gets to within 3 residues of the CDR3 end, and the germline J gene fills in the rest. The chain uses TRBV9 and TRBJ2-3; D is unclear. V was shortened by 4 bases and J by 2 bases, with 5 bases between the two germline ends. Germline V CDR1 and CDR2: SGDLS, YYNGEE. The CDR3 length is 12 residues. The CDR3 sequence: CASSPSTDTQYF. The DNA read from the CDR3 is TGTGCCAGCAGCCCATCCACAGATACG.